Detailed here is one TCR beta chain. Only in-frame clones appear in the TCRdb table, and some are missing; sequencing was by immunoSEQ multiplex PCR. The sample shows some 2.3 million clones, 85% to 95% of them seen only once. The sample originates from a study of shared clonotypes between healthy human individuals. Trimming cost V 3 bases and J 5 bases, with 14 bases left between them. The germline CDR1 and CDR2 sequences are SGDLS and YYNGEE. The CDR3 runs 14 residues. Sequencing was carried out using naive CD4+ T cells from PBMCs. Stated subset: CD45RA+ positively selected. The chain recombines TRBV9 with TRBJ2-5; D may be TRBD1 (6 bases). The TCR was taken from a man between 18 and 35 years old in good health. Some clones in this sample may be carry-over from other donors' samples. CDR3 sequence (DNA): TGTGCCAGCAGCGGACAGGTATCGGGGGAGACCCAGTACTTC. This gives the protein CASSGQVSGETQYF.